This is a list of T cell receptor beta chains from one sample in a study of blood T cell repertoires in COVID-19. Produced via immunoSEQ multiplex PCR; TCRdb's table is partial and in-frame only. The sample shows over 150,000 clones, about nine tenths of them seen only once. The specimen sequenced was peripheral blood. The source is a woman aged 55-75 years who had recovered from COVID-19. CDR3s include the opening cysteine and the closing phenylalanine or tryptophan. The D gene is left open where the match is weak. Size tells how often a clone was seen (once, few, many) or the class of an expanded clone, and some rows leave it out.

V: TRBV19
J: TRBJ2-2
D: NA
size: NA
CDR3: CASSWGRNTGELFF
DNA: TGTGCCAGTAGCTGGGGGCGCAACACCGGGGAGCTGTTTTTT

V: TRBV5-1
J: TRBJ2-1
D: TRBD2
size: NA
CDR3: CASSSVGGGYNEQFF
DNA: TGCGCCAGCAGCTCCGTGGGGGGGGGATACAATGAGCAGTTCTTC

V: TRBV7-9
J: TRBJ1-2
D: NA
size: NA
CDR3: CASSPGTLSGVGYTF
DNA: TGTGCCAGCAGCCCCGGGACCCTTTCAGGGGTTGGCTACACCTTC

V: TRBV7-9
J: TRBJ2-7
D: NA
size: NA
CDR3: CASSFSREAYEQYF
DNA: TGTGCCAGCAGCTTCTCCAGGGAGGCATACGAGCAGTACTTC

V: TRBV2
J: TRBJ1-3
D: TRBD1
size: NA
CDR3: CASSEYGTGYNTIYF
DNA: TGTGCCAGCAGTGAATACGGGACAGGGTATAACACCATATATTTT

V: TRBV3-1/TRBV3-2
J: TRBJ1-2
D: NA
size: few
CDR3: CASSQNIQPPYTF
DNA: TGTGCCAGCAGCCAGAATATACAACCCCCCTACACCTTC

V: TRBV5-1
J: TRBJ1-1
D: NA
size: NA
CDR3: CASSLGQLLNTEAFF
DNA: TGCGCCAGCAGCTTGGGCCAACTGCTCAACACTGAAGCTTTCTTT

V: TRBV7-3
J: TRBJ1-3
D: TRBD1
size: NA
CDR3: CASSHGGTGSGNTIYF
DNA: TGTGCCAGCAGCCACGGGGGGACAGGTTCAGGAAACACCATATATTTT

V: TRBV7-5
J: TRBJ2-3
D: NA
size: NA
CDR3: CVRSRQGTEFRTDTQYF
DNA: TGTGTCAGAAGCCGGCAGGGAACGGAATTTCGCACAGATACGCAGTATTTT

V: TRBV4-1
J: TRBJ2-5
D: TRBD2
size: NA
CDR3: CASSRGAGVDQETQYF
DNA: TGCGCCAGCAGTCGTGGAGCGGGGGTGGACCAAGAGACCCAGTACTTC

V: TRBV6-6
J: TRBJ1-1
D: NA
size: NA
CDR3: CASSYRGNTEAFF
DNA: TGTGCCAGCAGTTACAGGGGGAACACTGAAGCTTTCTTT

V: TRBV4-1
J: TRBJ2-1
D: NA
size: once
CDR3: CASSQEEKGTFDEQFF
DNA: TGCGCCAGCAGCCAAGAGGAGAAAGGTACCTTTGATGAGCAGTTCTTC

V: TRBV6-4
J: TRBJ2-1
D: TRBD1
size: NA
CDR3: CASMGQRKFYNEQFF
DNA: TGTGCCAGCATGGGACAGAGAAAGTTTTACAATGAGCAGTTCTTC

V: TRBV7-3
J: TRBJ2-3
D: TRBD2
size: NA
CDR3: CASSPRGGADTQYF
DNA: TGTGCCAGCAGCCCTCGGGGGGGCGCAGATACGCAGTATTTT

V: TRBV29-1
J: TRBJ1-1
D: NA
size: NA
CDR3: CSVESGKGTEAFF
DNA: TGCAGCGTTGAATCTGGGAAGGGGACTGAAGCTTTCTTT

V: TRBV6-2/TRBV6-3
J: TRBJ1-5
D: NA
size: NA
CDR3: CASSPRGQGNQPQHF
DNA: TGTGCCAGCAGTCCCCGGGGACAAGGCAATCAGCCCCAGCATTTT

V: TRBV6-6
J: TRBJ2-5
D: TRBD2
size: NA
CDR3: CASSYNRGGQETQYF
DNA: TGTGCCAGCAGTTACAACCGCGGGGGTCAAGAGACCCAGTACTTC

V: TRBV5-1
J: TRBJ2-3
D: TRBD2
size: NA
CDR3: CASSLAGTSGGQSTDTQYF
DNA: TGCGCCAGCAGCTTGGCTGGGACTAGCGGGGGACAGAGCACAGATACGCAGTATTTT

V: TRBV15
J: TRBJ2-1
D: TRBD2
size: NA
CDR3: CATSLGVVAGGLYNEQFF
DNA: TGTGCCACCAGCCTAGGGGTGGTAGCGGGGGGGCTCTACAATGAGCAGTTCTTC

V: TRBV19
J: TRBJ2-1
D: TRBD1
size: NA
CDR3: CASSIEGTGGVGNEQFF
DNA: TGTGCCAGTAGTATAGAAGGGACAGGGGGCGTCGGTAATGAGCAGTTCTTC

V: TRBV5-1
J: TRBJ1-1
D: TRBD1
size: NA
CDR3: CASSFDQGGMGTEAFF
DNA: TGCGCCAGCAGTTTTGACCAGGGGGGAATGGGGACTGAAGCTTTCTTT

V: TRBV7-9
J: TRBJ2-1
D: TRBD2
size: NA
CDR3: CASSLRTSHNEQFF
DNA: TGTGCCAGCAGCCTGAGGACTAGTCACAATGAGCAGTTCTTC

V: TRBV5-8
J: TRBJ2-5
D: NA
size: NA
CDR3: CASSSWAPGETQYF
DNA: TGTGCCAGCAGCTCCTGGGCCCCTGGAGAGACCCAGTACTTC

V: TRBV2
J: TRBJ1-1
D: TRBD1
size: NA
CDR3: CASSTGVTEAFF
DNA: TGTGCCAGCAGCACAGGGGTCACTGAAGCTTTCTTT

V: TRBV11-3
J: TRBJ2-1
D: NA
size: NA
CDR3: CASSLALAREQFF
DNA: TGTGCCAGCAGCTTAGCCCTAGCCAGGGAGCAGTTCTTC

V: TRBV9
J: TRBJ2-5
D: NA
size: NA
CDR3: CASSDSYRSSWSETQYF
DNA: TGTGCCAGCAGCGACTCTTACAGGTCCTCTTGGTCCGAGACCCAGTACTTC

V: TRBV7-2
J: TRBJ2-7
D: TRBD1
size: NA
CDR3: CASSPIAATGYEQYF
DNA: TGTGCCAGCAGCCCAATCGCCGCGACAGGGTACGAGCAGTACTTC

V: TRBV7-9
J: TRBJ2-7
D: TRBD2
size: NA
CDR3: CASSSPQGLAYEQYF
DNA: TGTGCCAGCAGCTCCCCCCAGGGACTAGCCTACGAGCAGTACTTC

V: TRBV6-5
J: TRBJ1-2
D: NA
size: NA
CDR3: CASRTAGGGYTF
DNA: TGTGCCAGCAGGACGGCAGGAGGTGGCTACACCTTC

V: TRBV6-5
J: TRBJ1-5
D: TRBD1
size: few
CDR3: CASSRRQGAGQPQHF
DNA: TGTGCCAGCAGCCGAAGACAGGGGGCAGGTCAGCCCCAGCATTTT

V: TRBV2
J: TRBJ1-1
D: TRBD1
size: NA
CDR3: CASTRQGRVGAEAFF
DNA: TGTGCCAGCACCCGACAGGGGAGAGTCGGCGCTGAAGCTTTCTTT

V: TRBV5-1
J: TRBJ2-3
D: TRBD1
size: NA
CDR3: CASSFVGTASTDTQYF
DNA: TGCGCCAGCAGCTTTGTGGGGACAGCTAGCACAGATACGCAGTATTTT

V: TRBV6-2/TRBV6-3
J: TRBJ1-5
D: NA
size: once
CDR3: CASSYSLGMTKSNQPQHF
DNA: TGTGCCAGCAGTTACTCGCTCGGGATGACGAAATCCAATCAGCCCCAGCATTTT

V: TRBV5-5
J: TRBJ2-5
D: TRBD1
size: NA
CDR3: CASSRTPGQGAGTQYF
DNA: TGTGCCAGCAGCCGCACACCCGGACAGGGGGCGGGGACCCAGTACTTC

V: TRBV7-3
J: TRBJ2-2
D: NA
size: NA
CDR3: CASSLQPGENGELFF
DNA: TGTGCCAGCAGCCTCCAGCCAGGGGAAAACGGGGAGCTGTTTTTT

V: TRBV7-9
J: TRBJ1-4
D: NA
size: NA
CDR3: CASSLAQATNEKLFF
DNA: TGTGCCAGCAGCTTAGCGCAGGCAACTAATGAAAAACTGTTTTTT

V: TRBV27
J: TRBJ2-4
D: TRBD2
size: NA
CDR3: CASRLFAGTSGLIAKNIQYF
DNA: TGTGCCAGCAGACTTTTTGCCGGGACTAGCGGATTAATAGCCAAAAACATTCAGTACTTC

V: TRBV5-6
J: TRBJ2-2
D: NA
size: NA
CDR3: CASSLAVSTGELFF
DNA: TGTGCCAGCAGCTTGGCCGTCTCCACCGGGGAGCTGTTTTTT

V: TRBV30
J: TRBJ2-2
D: TRBD1
size: NA
CDR3: CAWSVLGRGSAGELFF
DNA: TGTGCCTGGAGTGTACTGGGCAGGGGGTCAGCCGGGGAGCTGTTTTTT

V: TRBV5-4
J: TRBJ1-6
D: TRBD1
size: once
CDR3: CASSPGQSYNSPPHF
DNA: TGTGCCAGCAGCCCGGGACAGTCCTATAATTCACCCCCCCACTTT

V: TRBV27
J: TRBJ1-2
D: NA
size: NA
CDR3: CASRSNWGGDSYGYTF
DNA: TGTGCCAGCAGGTCGAATTGGGGCGGGGATAGCTATGGCTACACCTTC

V: TRBV19
J: TRBJ2-5
D: NA
size: NA
CDR3: CASSDSLYQETQYF
DNA: TGTGCCAGCTCGGACAGTTTGTACCAAGAGACCCAGTACTTC

V: TRBV2
J: TRBJ2-2
D: NA
size: NA
CDR3: CASSGVTGNTGELFF
DNA: TGTGCCAGCAGTGGGGTGACAGGGAACACCGGGGAGCTGTTTTTT

V: TRBV3-1/TRBV3-2
J: TRBJ2-7
D: NA
size: NA
CDR3: CASSQEYNYEQYF
DNA: TGTGCCAGCAGCCAAGAATATAATTACGAGCAGTACTTC

V: TRBV19
J: TRBJ1-6
D: NA
size: NA
CDR3: CASSIDPGNGVHF
DNA: TGTGCCAGTAGTATAGATCCAGGGAACGGAGTCCACTTT

V: TRBV25-1
J: TRBJ1-4
D: TRBD1
size: NA
CDR3: CASSEFRQGGSEKLFF
DNA: TGTGCCAGCAGTGAGTTTCGACAGGGGGGATCGGAAAAACTGTTTTTT

V: TRBV5-1
J: TRBJ1-1
D: TRBD1
size: NA
CDR3: CASSLDPRNSGQVEAFF
DNA: TGCGCCAGCAGCTTGGATCCGCGGAACTCCGGACAGGTTGAAGCTTTCTTT

V: TRBV29-1
J: TRBJ2-5
D: NA
size: NA
CDR3: CSVLSGDQETQYF
DNA: TGCAGCGTCCTATCGGGGGATCAAGAGACCCAGTACTTC

V: TRBV6-5
J: TRBJ1-2
D: NA
size: NA
CDR3: CASSGPRGIYTF
DNA: TGTGCCAGCAGCGGACCCCGGGGAATCTACACCTTC

V: TRBV7-6
J: TRBJ2-5
D: TRBD2
size: NA
CDR3: CASSLARAGGRETQYF
DNA: TGTGCCAGCAGCTTAGCGAGAGCGGGGGGGCGAGAGACCCAGTACTTC

V: TRBV10-2
J: TRBJ1-2
D: NA
size: once
CDR3: CASSPNREGYGYTF
DNA: TGCGCCAGCAGCCCGAACAGGGAGGGCTATGGCTACACCTTC

V: TRBV4-1
J: TRBJ2-7
D: NA
size: NA
CDR3: CASSQVERLGEYEQYF
DNA: TGCGCCAGCAGCCAAGTTGAGCGTTTGGGTGAATACGAGCAGTACTTC

V: TRBV6-1
J: TRBJ1-1
D: NA
size: NA
CDR3: CASSEFRGNTEAFF
DNA: TGTGCCAGCAGTGAATTTCGGGGGAACACTGAAGCTTTCTTT

V: TRBV4-3
J: TRBJ2-7
D: NA
size: NA
CDR3: CASSQDRTGDTYEQYF
DNA: TGCGCCAGCAGCCAAGACAGAACAGGCGATACCTACGAGCAGTACTTC

V: TRBV5-1
J: TRBJ1-1
D: TRBD1
size: NA
CDR3: CASYKTGDETEAFF
DNA: TGCGCCAGCTACAAAACAGGGGACGAAACTGAAGCTTTCTTT

V: TRBV3-1/TRBV3-2
J: TRBJ2-5
D: TRBD2
size: NA
CDR3: CASSQVQCAQRGASGETQYF
DNA: TGTGCCAGCAGCCAAGTCCAATGTGCCCAGCGGGGGGCTTCGGGAGAGACCCAGTACTTC

V: TRBV9
J: TRBJ1-5
D: TRBD1
size: NA
CDR3: CASSGEGQLHQPQHF
DNA: TGTGCCAGCAGCGGAGAGGGACAGCTCCATCAGCCCCAGCATTTT